These T cell receptor beta chains were read from a single sample in a study of T cell repertoires in cytomegalovirus infection. From the reads, TCRdb called clonotypes with MiXCR, one entry per CDR3 protein. Of approximately 550,000 distinct CDR3 sequences in the sample, about 15% were seen once. The sequenced sample consisted of CD8+ T cells from PBMCs. All receptors come from a human donor in good health (CMV status not recorded). Some clones in this sample may be carry-over from other donors' samples. The CDR3 runs from the conserved cysteine through the conserved F or W. D genes are given only for firm matches. The size of a clone is reported for some rows only, either as once, few or many, or as a class for expanded clones.

d_call,j_call,clone_size,v_call,cdr3_nt,cdr3_aa
TRBD2,TRBJ2-1,many,TRBV4-1,TGCGCCAGCAGCCAAGAAGTGCTAGCGGGATACAATGAGCAGTTCTTC,CASSQEVLAGYNEQFF
.,TRBJ2-7,.,TRBV6-2/TRBV6-3,TGTGCCAGCATCTCCCGCGGGCAGGGGGGCTACGAGCAGTACTTC,CASISRGQGGYEQYF
TRBD1,TRBJ1-1,.,TRBV19,TGTGCCAGTAGTATTGGGACAGGGGGCTGGGGCACTGAAGCTTTCTTT,CASSIGTGGWGTEAFF
.,TRBJ2-1,few,TRBV5-1,TGCGCCAGCAGCGGAAGGGTATTAGATGAGCAGTTCTTC,CASSGRVLDEQFF
TRBD1,TRBJ2-5,many,TRBV7-2,TGTGCCAGCACCTCGGGGACAGAAGAGACCCAGTACTTC,CASTSGTEETQYF
.,TRBJ2-7,few,TRBV20-1,TGCAGTGCTAGAGATCGGGTCCGCTCCTACGAGCAGTACTTC,CSARDRVRSYEQYF
.,TRBJ2-3,few,TRBV27,TGTGCCAGCAGTTTCTCCGGGGGCGAGAGAACAGATACGCAGTATTTT,CASSFSGGERTDTQYF
.,TRBJ1-1,.,TRBV7-4,TGTGCCAGCATCCTCCCGGACAGTTTTGAAGCTTTCTTT,CASILPDSFEAFF
TRBD2,TRBJ2-7,few,TRBV3-1,TGTGCCAGCAGCCAAAATCCGCCGGGGCTAGCGGGAGTCTACGAGCAGTACTTC,CASSQNPPGLAGVYEQYF
.,TRBJ2-1,.,TRBV6-5,TGTGCCAGCAGTTACGGAGGATGGCACAATGAGCAGTTCTTC,CASSYGGWHNEQFF
TRBD1,TRBJ2-1,many,TRBV7-9,TGTGCCAGCAGCTTAGTTCTCCGGGACAGGGGGTACAATGAGCAGTTCTTC,CASSLVLRDRGYNEQFF
.,TRBJ1-1,few,TRBV19,TGTGCCAGTAGTCAAACCGAACATCTGAACACTGAAGCTTTCTTT,CASSQTEHLNTEAFF
TRBD2,TRBJ2-1,many,TRBV7-8,TGTGCCAGCAGTGTCCTCGCGGGGGACTACAATGAGCAGTTCTTC,CASSVLAGDYNEQFF
.,TRBJ1-4,.,TRBV9,TGTGCCAGCAGCGTAGGTGCCGGGGGTCATGAAAAACTGTTTTTT,CASSVGAGGHEKLFF
.,TRBJ1-6,few,TRBV3-1,TGTGCCAGCTTCCAAACGGGGGGGGATAATTCACCCCTCCACTTT,CASFQTGGDNSPLHF
TRBD2,TRBJ2-3,many,TRBV7-2,TGTGCCAGCAGCTTAGAACTAGCGGGAGGGCCGGTAACGGATACGCAGTATTTT,CASSLELAGGPVTDTQYF
TRBD1,TRBJ2-7,few,TRBV9,TGTGCCAGCAGCGTGAACCGGGACAGGGTTAACGACGAGCAGTACTTC,CASSVNRDRVNDEQYF
.,TRBJ2-7,.,TRBV2,TGTGCCAGCTTTGGGAACGAGCAGTACTTC,CASFGNEQYF
.,TRBJ1-1,.,TRBV6-2/TRBV6-3,TGTGCCAGCACGCTCGCGAACACTGAAGCTTTCTTT,CASTLANTEAFF
.,TRBJ1-1,many,TRBV7-3,TGTGCCAGCAGCTTGGGCGCCGGTGAAGCTTTCTTT,CASSLGAGEAFF
.,TRBJ1-6,many,TRBV7-9,TGTGCCAGCAGCCTTGACAACTCACCCCTCCACTTT,CASSLDNSPLHF
.,TRBJ2-3,.,TRBV19,TGTGCCAGTAGTATGGTTGATACGCAGTATTTT,CASSMVDTQYF
.,TRBJ1-2,few,TRBV20-1,TGCAGTGCTAGAGAAGCAGGGTACTATGGCTACACCTTC,CSAREAGYYGYTF
.,TRBJ2-7,.,TRBV7-2,TGTGCCAGCACCCTCACTGACGAGCAGTACTTC,CASTLTDEQYF
TRBD2,TRBJ2-1,many,TRBV28,TGTGCCAGCAGTATGGGACTAGCGGGAGGGGATTCCTACAATGAGCAGTTCTTC,CASSMGLAGGDSYNEQFF
.,TRBJ2-2,once,TRBV20-1,TGCAGTATACCCGGGAACACCGGGGAGCTGTTTTTT,CSIPGNTGELFF
TRBD1,TRBJ1-2,.,TRBV27,TGTGCCAGCAGTTTCGACAGGGGAGGAAATGGCTACACCTTC,CASSFDRGGNGYTF
TRBD2,TRBJ2-3,many,TRBV7-6,TGTGCCAGCAGCTTAGCGCCGGCGGGGGGGCTAATAGATACGCAGTATTTT,CASSLAPAGGLIDTQYF
TRBD2,TRBJ2-1,many,TRBV29-1,TGCAGCGTCCCGACTAGCTGGAATGAGCAGTTCTTC,CSVPTSWNEQFF
.,TRBJ1-1,few,TRBV5-8,TGTGCCAGCAGCTTGGTGGGACGGCAGAACACTGAAGCTTTCTTT,CASSLVGRQNTEAFF
.,TRBJ1-1,few,TRBV19,TGTGCCAGTAGTATGAGGGGGGTCGGGACTGAAGCTTTCTTT,CASSMRGVGTEAFF
TRBD1,TRBJ2-7,many,TRBV11-2,TGTGCCAGCGAGGCAGTGGACAGGGGCGAGCAGTACTTC,CASEAVDRGEQYF
.,TRBJ2-1,many,TRBV7-9,TGTGCCAGCAGCGCGGGACCGGATGAGCAGTTCTTC,CASSAGPDEQFF
.,TRBJ2-1,many,TRBV7-9,TGTGCCAGCAGCCACTCCGGGGGAGATGAGCAGTTCTTC,CASSHSGGDEQFF
.,TRBJ2-5,.,TRBV2,TGTGCCAACAGTGAAAAGGTTTTCCAAGAGACCCAGTACTTC,CANSEKVFQETQYF
.,TRBJ1-1,few,TRBV27,TGTGCCAGCAGTTATTTGGACACTGAAGCTTTCTTT,CASSYLDTEAFF
.,TRBJ2-7,many,TRBV7-9,TGTGCCAGCAGCTTAGTAGGGGGAAAGACCTACGAGCAGTACTTC,CASSLVGGKTYEQYF
.,TRBJ2-3,.,TRBV29-1,TGCAGCGTTGGTACGCAGCTAACCCCGACCCGCACAGATACGCAGTATTTT,CSVGTQLTPTRTDTQYF
.,TRBJ2-1,many,TRBV7-6,TGTGCCAGCAGCTTAGGTAGAGGTAACAATGAGCAGTTCTTC,CASSLGRGNNEQFF
.,TRBJ1-5,few,TRBV28,TGTGCCAGCAGGGAGACAGGAACCCAGCCCCAGCATTTT,CASRETGTQPQHF
.,TRBJ1-1,once,TRBV2,TGTGCCAGCAAAGTCCCCATGTCTTTCTTT,CASKVPMSFF
.,TRBJ1-1,many,TRBV7-9,TGTGCCAGCAGCTTAACGCGGGCGGGGAACACTGAAGCTTTCTTT,CASSLTRAGNTEAFF
TRBD2,TRBJ2-1,.,TRBV7-9,TGTGCCAGCAGCAGGACTAGCGGGCTCTACAATGAGCAGTTCTTC,CASSRTSGLYNEQFF
TRBD1,TRBJ1-5,many,TRBV25-1,TGTGCCAGCAGTTCAGGGGGACAGAATCAGCCCCAGCATTTT,CASSSGGQNQPQHF
.,TRBJ2-5,.,TRBV11-1,TGTGCCAGCAGCTTATGGGGCAGGGAAGAGACCCAGTACTTC,CASSLWGREETQYF
.,TRBJ1-1,few,TRBV19,TGTGCCAGTAGTATAACCTGGAACACTGAAGCTTTCTTT,CASSITWNTEAFF
.,TRBJ2-7,few,TRBV4-1,TGCGCCAGCAGCCAGCCCCGAGGGTCCGAGCAGTACTTC,CASSQPRGSEQYF
.,TRBJ2-1,many,TRBV11-3,TGTGCCAGCAGCCGTGGACAAAGCTCCTACAATGAGCAGTTCTTC,CASSRGQSSYNEQFF
.,TRBJ2-2,.,TRBV27,TGTGCCAGCGGGAGGACGAACACCGGGGAGCTGTTTTTT,CASGRTNTGELFF
TRBD1,TRBJ2-5,.,TRBV20-1,TGCAGTGCCAGGCACAGGGGTGAGACCCAGTACTTC,CSARHRGETQYF
TRBD1,TRBJ1-6,.,TRBV6-5,TGTGCCAGCAGCGGACAGGCTCCCTATAATTCACCCCTCCACTTT,CASSGQAPYNSPLHF
.,TRBJ2-3,.,TRBV19,TGTGCCAGTAGTATGGTAGCCAGAAGCACAGATACGCAGTATTTT,CASSMVARSTDTQYF
TRBD2,TRBJ2-7,.,TRBV9,TGTGCCAGCAGCGTAGCAGCGGGACTAATATACGAGCAGTACTTC,CASSVAAGLIYEQYF